A single sample gave rise to the 17 T cell receptor beta chains below, sequenced in a study of early T cells in non-severe SARS-CoV-2 infection. In TCRdb, the 5' RACE reads were re-called with MiXCR into one record per CDR3 protein. Of around 70,000 distinct CDR3 sequences in the sample, 12% were seen once. The specimen sequenced was whole blood. The source is an adult who was a healthcare worker with PCR-confirmed SARS-CoV-2 infection or an uninfected control (not recorded which).

This clonotype came up many times. The chain employs TRBV29-1 and TRBJ2-1; TRBD1 matches 10 bases. This CDR3 contains 14 residues. The ends lost 7 bases at V and 6 bases at J; junction bases unmatched: 9. Per germline, CDR1 SQVTM and CDR2 ANQGSEA. CDR3 in DNA: TGCAGCGCCTATACCGGGACAGGGGTCAATGAGCAGTTCTTC. Its protein product is CSAYTGTGVNEQFF.

The chain combines TRBV20-1 with TRBJ2-1; D call uncertain. Germline CDR1 DFQATT, CDR2 SNEGSKA (reference sequence). This CDR3 has 10 residues. V lost 5 bases, J lost 7 bases, and 6 bases lay in between. The CDR3 coding sequence is TGCAGTGCTGAGCCGAATGAGCAGTTCTTC. This translates into CSAEPNEQFF.

Concerning this clonotype itself: A clone one base away is much larger, so this may be a read error. The chain has TRBV28 and TRBJ2-5; a weak D match, TRBD1 (6 bases). The germline gives CDR1 MDHEN, CDR2 SYDVKM. The CDR3 totals 13 residues. The CDR3 region has the DNA TGTGCCAGCAGTAGGGGGTACCAAAAGACCCAGTACTTC. Translation gives CASSRGYQKTQYF.

The CDR3 DNA reads as TGTGCCAGCAGTTACGGACGGCGGGGCTACGAGCAGTACTTC. This sequence encodes CASSYGRRGYEQYF. The V gene is TRBV6-5, the J gene TRBJ2-7, with D perhaps TRBD2 (6 bases). V dropped 2 bases and J dropped 3 bases, with 11 bases sitting between them. Germline assignment: CDR1 MNHEY and CDR2 SVGAGI. This CDR3 comprises 14 residues.

This clonotype occurred a few times. The V call is TRBV7-9, the J call TRBJ1-4, with a possible D match to TRBD1 (5 bases). Germline CDR1 is SEHNR and CDR2 is FQNEAQ (reference sequence). V was shortened by 1 base and J by 11 bases, with 5 bases between the two germline ends. CDR3 length: 11 residues. CDR3 in DNA: TGTGCCAGCAGCTTAGACAGGAAACTGTTTTTT. This codes for CASSLDRKLFF. Complete variable domain (other parts from reference TRBV7-9 and TRBJ1-4): DTGVSQNPRHKITKRGQNVTFRCDPISEHNRLYWYRQTLGQGPEFLTYFQNEAQLEKSRLLSDRFSAERPKGSFSTLEIQRTEQGDSAMYLCASSLDRKLFFGSGTQLSVL.

This clonotype was observed a few times. The CDR3 DNA reads as TGCGCCAGCAGTTTTCTACAGGGGGTAAAAACTGAAGCTTTCTTT. Residues: CASSFLQGVKTEAFF. The rearrangement joins TRBV5-1 to TRBJ1-1, with 8 positions matching TRBD1. J was trimmed by 5 bases and V by 5 bases; bases with no gene match: 11. Germline-derived CDR1 and CDR2 are SGHRS and YFSETQ. The CDR3 contains 15 residues.

In its sample, this clonotype was seen many times. V and J are TRBV7-9 and TRBJ2-2; no definite D call. V lost 4 bases and J 6 bases, leaving 6 bases between the germline ends. The CDR3 covers 12 residues. The germline CDR1 and CDR2 sequences are SEHNR and FQNEAQ (reference sequence). The CDR3 DNA is TGTGCCAGCAGCTCCAGCGCCGGGGAGCTGTTTTTT. Translated: CASSSSAGELFF.

This clonotype was recorded at least ten times. The chain couples TRBV5-6 to TRBJ1-3, with D perhaps TRBD1 (5 bases). Trimming pared 3 bases from V and 0 bases from J, leaving 13 bases between. The CDR3 totals 16 residues. Germline values: CDR1 SGHDT, CDR2 YYEEEE. CDR3 region: CASSSSDTSSGNTIYF. The CDR3 DNA reads as TGTGCCAGCAGCTCCTCGGACACGAGCTCTGGAAACACCATATATTTT.

This clonotype was counted between two and nine times. The V gene is TRBV6-1, the J gene TRBJ1-5, with D hard to call. Germline values: CDR1 MNHNS, CDR2 SASEGT. This CDR3 comprises 13 residues. V lost 8 bases and J 2 bases, leaving 10 bases between the germline ends. In nucleotides, the CDR3 is TGTGCCAGCTTTGGATGGGGCAATCAGCCCCAGCATTTT. Its translation is CASFGWGNQPQHF.

This clonotype was observed a few times. V usage is TRBV2 and J usage is TRBJ1-1; no clear D. CDR1 and CDR2 (germline): SNHLY, FYNNEI. The V and J ends lost 10 bases and 0 bases respectively, with 18 bases between them. The CDR3 spans 15 residues. The CDR3 DNA reads as TGTGCCACTTCCCAGGAAACCGGAATGAACACTGAAGCTTTCTTT. Its translation is CATSQETGMNTEAFF.

This clonotype was seen a few times. V gene TRBV28 combines with J gene TRBJ2-3; D is possibly TRBD1 (6 bases). Germline V gives CDR1 MDHEN, CDR2 SYDVKM. Trimming removed 7 bases from V and 1 base from J, with 15 bases in between. The CDR3 contains 15 residues. This CDR3 is CASISGAGGTDTQYF. The CDR3 DNA follows: TGTGCCAGCATCTCAGGGGCAGGGGGCACAGATACGCAGTATTTT. Full variable domain (remainder filled in from reference TRBV28 and TRBJ2-3): DVKVTQSSRYLVKRTGEKVFLECVQDMDHENMFWYRQDPGLGLRLIYFSYDVKMKEKGDIPEGYSVSREKKERFSLILESASTNQTSMYLCASISGAGGTDTQYFGPGTRLTVL.

This clonotype occurred many times. V gene TRBV15 combines with J gene TRBJ2-5; TRBD2 might be the D (7 bases). Germline V lookup: CDR1 LNHNV, CDR2 YYDKDF (reference sequence). V gave up 0 bases and J gave up 2 bases, with 13 bases separating them. The CDR3 has 16 residues. The CDR3 nucleotides are TGTGCCACCAGCAGAGAGGGCAGGGGAGGGCAAGAGACCCAGTACTTC. It encodes CATSREGRGGQETQYF.

This clonotype was detected many times. The chain combines TRBV7-9 with TRBJ2-4; D is uncertain. The germline V gene encodes CDR1 SEHNR and CDR2 FQNEAQ (reference sequence). There are 12 residues in the CDR3. V shed 5 bases and J shed 6 bases, with 8 bases lying between them. CDR3 sequence: CASSPSGNIQYF. The CDR3 coding sequence is TGTGCCAGCAGCCCCTCGGGAAACATTCAGTACTTC.

In its sample, this clonotype was seen many times. The chain employs TRBV7-6 and TRBJ2-5, with 9 bases matching TRBD2. The trim removed 5 bases at V and 3 bases at J, leaving 4 bases unmatched. Germline assignment: CDR1 SGHVS and CDR2 FNYEAQ. This CDR3 comprises 14 residues. CDR3 coding DNA: TGTGCCAGCAGCCCCGGGACTAGCAAAGAGACCCAGTACTTC. Residues: CASSPGTSKETQYF.

V is TRBV5-4 and J is TRBJ2-7; perhaps D is TRBD1 or TRBD2 (5 bases each). CDR1 is SGHNT, CDR2 YYREEE, per germline (reference sequence). Trimming removed 4 bases at V and 2 bases at J, with 16 bases between. This CDR3 spans 15 amino acids. CDR3 bases: TGTGCCAGCAGCCAACAGACACGAGGGGCCTACGAGCAGTACTTC. As protein: CASSQQTRGAYEQYF. Supplemented by reference TRBV5-4 and TRBJ2-7, the full variable domain reads ETGVTQSPTHLIKTRGQQVTLRCSSQSGHNTVSWYQQALGQGPQFIFQYYREEENGRGNFPPRFSGLQFPNYSSELNVNALELDDSALYLCASSQQTRGAYEQYFGPGTRLTVT.

This clonotype was counted between two and nine times. The J gene is TRBJ2-1, the V gene TRBV5-1, with D possibly being TRBD1 (5 bases). The CDR3 covers 12 residues. Per germline, CDR1 SGHRS and CDR2 YFSETQ. Trimming shortened V by 4 bases and J by 6 bases, and 8 bases separated the two germline ends. CDR3 protein: CASSVQGNEQFF. The CDR3 DNA reads TGCGCCAGCAGCGTTCAGGGCAATGAGCAGTTCTTC. Full variable domain (outside the CDR3, taken from reference TRBV5-1 and TRBJ2-1): KAGVTQTPRYLIKTRGQQVTLSCSPISGHRSVSWYQQTPGQGLQFLFEYFSETQRNKGNFPGRFSGRQFSNSRSEMNVSTLELGDSALYLCASSVQGNEQFFGPGTRLTVL.

This clonotype came up many times. This chain joins TRBV29-1 and TRBJ2-1; D not certain. Trimming pared 3 bases from V and 7 bases from J, leaving 4 bases between. Germline V CDR1 and CDR2: SQVTM, ANQGSEA. The CDR3 sequence is 10 residues long. The CDR3 reads CSVDQNEQFF. The CDR3 DNA follows: TGCAGCGTTGATCAGAATGAGCAGTTCTTC.